A single TCR beta chain is shown here with its context. Measured with immunoSEQ multiplex PCR; TCRdb has only the in-frame clones, and not every one. The sample gives some 740,000 clones, nearly 95% of which show up once; around 24% is in the top ten. The data were obtained in a study of shared clonotypes between healthy human individuals. Study-wide context: Every donor yielded three CD4 naive, three CD4 memory, two CD8 naive and one CD8 memory plate.

Looked up from germline, CDR1 is KGHSH and CDR2 is LQKENI. Trimming cost V 0 bases and J 5 bases, with 5 bases left between them. The CDR3 consists of 13 residues. Selected positively for CCR7 and CD45RO-negative, naive CD8 cells excluded terminally differentiated effector memory CD45RA+ cells. Sequencing was done on a sample of naive CD8+ T cells sorted from blood. J is TRBJ2-1 and V is TRBV18; no definite D call. The origin of this receptor is a young man in good health. The CDR3 loop reads CASSPPRNNEQFF. CDR3 DNA sequence: TGTGCCAGCTCACCACCGAGGAACAATGAGCAGTTCTTC. The whole variable domain, filled in from reference TRBV18 and TRBJ2-1, reads NAGVMQNPRHLVRRRGQEARLRCSPMKGHSHVYWYRQLPEEGLKFMVYLQKENIIDESGMPKERFSAEFPKEGPSILRIQQVVRGDSAAYFCASSPPRNNEQFFGPGTRLTVL.